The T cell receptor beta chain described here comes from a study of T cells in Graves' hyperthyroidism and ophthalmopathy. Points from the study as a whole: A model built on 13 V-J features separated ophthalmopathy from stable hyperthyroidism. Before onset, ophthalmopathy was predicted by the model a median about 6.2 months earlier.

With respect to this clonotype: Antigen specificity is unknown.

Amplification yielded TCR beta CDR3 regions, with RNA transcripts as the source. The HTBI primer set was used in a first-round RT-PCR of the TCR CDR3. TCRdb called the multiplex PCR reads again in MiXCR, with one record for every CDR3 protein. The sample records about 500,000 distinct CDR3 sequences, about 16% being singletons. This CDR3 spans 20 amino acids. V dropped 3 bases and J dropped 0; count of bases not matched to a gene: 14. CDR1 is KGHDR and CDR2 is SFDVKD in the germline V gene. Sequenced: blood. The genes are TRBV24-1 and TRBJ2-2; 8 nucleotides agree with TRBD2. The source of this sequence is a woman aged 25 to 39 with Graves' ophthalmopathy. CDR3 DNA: TGTGCCACCAGTGATCCTCCAGGACTAGCATCTACTGCGAACACCGGGGAGCTGTTTTTT. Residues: CATSDPPGLASTANTGELFF.